The source of this T cell receptor beta chain is a study of shared clonotypes between healthy human individuals. As for the study in general: Donors consisted of two women and a few men between 18 and 49. There were three CD4 naive, three CD4 memory, two CD8 naive and one CD8 memory plates per donor.

This clone came up once. The antigen is undetermined. Regarding the study as a whole: Memory subsets generally showed smaller estimated richness than naive subsets did. Collection of samples was limited to blood; tissue repertoires likely differ.

Only in-frame clones appear in the TCRdb table, and some are missing; sequencing was by immunoSEQ multiplex PCR. The repertoire holds around 1.5 million clones, with nearly 99% as singletons. This CDR3 is built from 13 residues. Germline assignment: CDR1 SEHNR and CDR2 FQNEAQ (reference sequence). Trimming shortened V by 4 bases and J by 15 bases, and 19 bases separated the two germline ends. Input material: naive CD4+ T cells sorted from blood. Subset: CD45RA+ positively selected. The chain is built from TRBV7-9 and TRBJ2-1; possible D gene TRBD2, 6 bases. The clonotype originates from a man younger than 40 in good health. The DNA for the CDR3 is TGTGCCAGCAGCTCCCGACAGACTAGTGGTACGTTCTTC. Protein product: CASSSRQTSGTFF.